This T cell receptor (beta chain) was captured in a study of shared clonotypes between healthy human individuals. Study background: Used for every donor were three CD4 naive, three CD4 memory, two CD8 naive and one CD8 memory plate. Study observations and caveats: Non-shared clonotypes had lower generation probabilities than those shared by all four donors.

The method was immunoSEQ multiplex PCR; TCRdb's version includes in-frame clones alone and lacks a portion of them. The data hold 600,000 to 750,000 clones, with about two thirds observed a single time. Splitting of CD4+ cells produced CD45RA+ naive and CD45RA-negative memory subsets. Germline V gene lookup returns CDR1 MNHEY and CDR2 SMNVEV (reference sequence). V was pared by 5 bases and J by 6 bases, with 18 bases of the junction left unmatched. The CDR3 spans 17 residues. To note about this clone: The target antigen is unknown.

This chain connects TRBV27 to TRBJ1-1, with 7 bases fitting TRBD1. This receptor was identified in a woman aged 25 to 39 in good health. The sample was memory CD4+ T cells sorted from blood. The subset here: CD45RA-negative fraction. The CDR3 DNA follows: TGTGCCAGCAGTCGCCACAGGGGCCCGTCCGAATGGGCTGAAGCTTTCTTT. Encoded protein: CASSRHRGPSEWAEAFF.